The clone carrying this TCR beta chain has only one observation. What it binds is unknown. The CDR3 consists of 17 residues. The V end lost 2 bases, the J end lost 3 bases, and 20 bases lay between the germline ends. Germline V CDR1 and CDR2: MGHRA, YSYEKL. Using immunoSEQ multiplex PCR, the repertoire was profiled, and TCRdb retains in-frame clones only, with some absent. Among about 55,000 clones listed, over 60% were seen once. The entry originates in a study of CD4+ T cells in melanoma. Study results and caveats: Neoantigen-specific CD4+ T cells in melanoma reportedly had diverse differentiation states. A reported correlation linked neoantigen-specific CD4+ T cells to CD8+, macrophage and B cell function.

Material for sequencing was tumor tissue. This TCR derives from a human donor with melanoma. V is TRBV4-1 and J is TRBJ2-7; TRBD2 is a possible D gene (5 bases). CDR3 in amino acids: CASSQWPRRPVLYEQYF. The CDR3 DNA is TGCGCCAGCAGCCAATGGCCGCGGAGGCCCGTCCTCTACGAGCAGTACTTC.